This entry describes one T cell receptor beta chain. Its antigen is unidentified. The V gene lost 5 bases and the J gene lost 4 bases, with 7 bases spanning the gap. This CDR3 contains 11 residues. Per germline, CDR1 DFQATT and CDR2 SNEGSKA (reference sequence). The source of the sample is a study of post-analysis software for immune sequencing data. Study-wide points: The normalized Chao1 diversity of multiple sclerosis patients was significantly lower than that of controls. In patients, a few TRBV segments were more frequent than in controls, with TRBV5-6, TRBV5-1 and TRBV20-1 among them. Co-batched samples clustered tightly together by F measure.

Unique molecular identifiers had been added to the TCR beta cDNA libraries. Starting from approximately 1 to 10 million T cells, the study yielded roughly 0.5 million cDNA molecules. TCRdb re-analysed the PCR reads in MiXCR, keeping a single row per CDR3 protein. Of roughly 540,000 distinct CDR3 sequences listed, around a third were seen once; the top ten hold around 6%. This rearrangement joins TRBV20-1 to TRBJ2-3; D may be TRBD1 (5 bases). The sequence was obtained from a girl between 2 and 17 years old with multiple sclerosis. Material for sequencing was blood. Written as DNA, the CDR3 is TGCAGTGCTCCACAGGCAGATACGCAGTATTTT. Translation gives CSAPQADTQYF.